Presented here are 16 T cell receptor beta chains from one specimen sequenced in a study of cytomegalovirus exposure and HLA in healthy donors. The PCR contained 60 Vbeta and 13 Jbeta primers. The assay was immunoSEQ multiplex PCR, and TCRdb's table has in-frame clones only and misses some. The repertoire includes under 200,000 clones, roughly 73% of them detected once, and approximately 1.4% sits in the top ten. Sequences were obtained from PBMCs. These TCRs come from a woman in her thirties in good health and CMV-seronegative.

The chain employs TRBV5-4 and TRBJ1-1, with TRBD1 identical over 7 bases. V shed 1 base and J 6 bases; nucleotides not matched to a gene: 3. CDR1 and CDR2 from the germline V gene are SGHNT and YYREEE (reference sequence). The CDR3 contains 13 residues. The CDR3 coding sequence is TGTGCCAGCAGCTTGCAGGGGGTGGCTGAAGCTTTCTTT. It yields the protein CASSLQGVAEAFF.

This chain connects TRBV10-3 to TRBJ2-7, with TRBD2 as a possible D gene (6 bases). CDR3 length equals 14 residues. V was pared by 3 bases and J by 6 bases, with 15 bases between. Germline V CDR1 and CDR2: ENHRY, SYGVKD. The CDR3 DNA is TGTGCCATCAGTGAAGAGGGGAGGACCATCGAGCAGTACTTC. It codes for CAISEEGRTIEQYF.

The genes are TRBV9 and TRBJ2-1; D uncertain. The CDR3 is 14 amino acids. Trimming removed 2 bases at V and 5 bases at J, with 11 bases between. In germline, CDR1 is SGDLS, CDR2 YYNGEE. The CDR3 loop is CASSVRPADNEQFF. In DNA, the CDR3 is TGTGCCAGCAGCGTTAGACCGGCGGACAATGAGCAGTTCTTC.

This chain joins TRBV13 and TRBJ1-5; tentative D call: TRBD1 (5 bases). CDR3 length equals 18 residues. In germline, CDR1 is PRHDT, CDR2 FYEKMQ (reference sequence). V lost 5 bases, J lost 0 bases, and 20 bases lay in between. The CDR3 reads CASSPREPLFHSNQPQHF. The CDR3, as DNA: TGTGCCAGCAGCCCCAGGGAACCTCTTTTTCATAGCAATCAGCCCCAGCATTTT.

The sample holds a few counts of this clone. The chain joins TRBV5-1 to TRBJ2-7; 9 nucleotides align to TRBD1. The germline gives CDR1 SGHRS, CDR2 YFSETQ. This CDR3 has 13 residues. Losses at the gene ends were 3 bases for V and 2 bases for J; bases not matched to a gene: 0. CDR3 region: CASSWTGAYEQYF. The CDR3 DNA is TGCGCCAGCAGCTGGACAGGGGCCTACGAGCAGTACTTC.

The chain joins TRBV10-3 to TRBJ1-1; possibly TRBD1 for D (6 bases). CDR1 ENHRY and CDR2 SYGVKD come from the germline V gene. This CDR3 region has 17 residues. The V end was cut by 0 bases, the J end by 0 bases, with 14 bases between. The CDR3 DNA follows: TGTGCCATCAGTGAGTCGGACCTCGGGACAATGAACACTGAAGCTTTCTTT. Translation gives CAISESDLGTMNTEAFF.

With respect to this clone: The same CDR3 is also encoded by other DNA sequences in this sample. The chain combines TRBV5-1 with TRBJ2-2; D might be TRBD1 (6 bases). The CDR3 runs 14 residues. The germline V gene has CDR1 SGHRS and CDR2 YFSETQ. V gave up 2 bases and J gave up 3 bases, with 8 bases separating them. In nucleotides, the CDR3 is TGCGCCAGCAGCTTATCAGGGGACACCGGGGAGCTGTTTTTT. Translating it yields CASSLSGDTGELFF.

The V gene is TRBV2, the J gene TRBJ2-7; D not resolved. The length of the CDR3 is 12 residues. V lost 5 bases and J 2 bases, leaving 7 bases between the germline ends. Germline CDR1 SNHLY, CDR2 FYNNEI. CDR3 nucleotides: TGTGCCAGCAGTCTAGAGACCTACGAGCAGTACTTC. As protein: CASSLETYEQYF.

The genes are TRBV4-1 and TRBJ1-6, with 8 bases aligning to TRBD1. This CDR3 comprises 17 residues. Germline V gene sequence: CDR1 MGHRA, CDR2 YSYEKL. The V and J ends lost 4 bases and 0 bases, in that order; junction bases with no gene match: 5. The CDR3 nucleotides are TGCGCCAGCAGCCGGCGACAGGGGAGCTCCTATAATTCACCCCTCCACTTT. Translating it yields CASSRRQGSSYNSPLHF.

This clone has only a few counts. The chain combines TRBV2 with TRBJ1-2; TRBD1 might be the D (5 bases). Germline V gene lookup returns CDR1 SNHLY and CDR2 FYNNEI. The ends were cut back, 0 bases at V and 1 base at J, with 6 bases in the middle. The CDR3 has 14 amino acids. The CDR3 sequence is CASSEAGGNYGYTF. The CDR3 nucleotides read TGTGCCAGCAGTGAAGCGGGGGGTAACTATGGCTACACCTTC.

Only a few counts were recorded for this clone. This sequence joins TRBV2 and TRBJ2-1; no firm D call. The CDR3 has 13 residues. Germline V lookup: CDR1 SNHLY, CDR2 FYNNEI. The V end lost 4 bases, the J end lost 4 bases, and 8 bases lay between the germline ends. The CDR3: CASSGPGYNEQFF. The DNA of the CDR3 is TGTGCCAGCAGTGGCCCGGGTTACAATGAGCAGTTCTTC.

CDR3 loop: CASSTRDRAYGYTF. The CDR3 DNA follows: TGTGCCAGCAGCACCCGGGACAGGGCCTATGGCTACACCTTC. The chain joins TRBV28 to TRBJ1-2, with 9 nucleotides matching TRBD1. CDR1 and CDR2 from the germline V gene are MDHEN and SYDVKM. The CDR3 has 14 residues. The J segment lost 4 bases and the V segment lost 6 bases, leaving 6 bases of the junction unmatched.

J is TRBJ2-2 and V is TRBV15, with D tentatively TRBD1 (6 bases). V was trimmed by 6 bases and J by 3 bases, leaving 17 bases between them. CDR3 length: 16 amino acids. CDR1 is LNHNV and CDR2 is YYDKDF in the germline V gene (reference sequence). CDR3 DNA sequence: TGTGCCACCAGGACCCCGGGGACACTTTACACCGGGGAGCTGTTTTTT. This encodes CATRTPGTLYTGELFF.

The chain employs TRBV4-2 and TRBJ2-5, with D unresolved. In germline, CDR1 is LGHNA, CDR2 YNFKEQ. CDR3 length: 14 residues. Trimming pared 0 bases from V and 1 base from J, leaving 6 bases between. The CDR3 loop reads CASSQETAQETQYF. In DNA, the CDR3 is TGTGCCAGCAGCCAAGAAACAGCCCAAGAGACCCAGTACTTC.

This sequence joins TRBV4-1 and TRBJ1-2; tentatively, D is TRBD1 (5 bases). Trimming pared 1 base from V and 5 bases from J, leaving 17 bases between. The CDR3 is 16 amino acids. Germline V gene lookup returns CDR1 MGHRA and CDR2 YSYEKL. CDR3 nucleotide sequence: TGCGCCAGCAGCCAAGGAGATCTCAGGGTTGGATATGGCTACACCTTC. The encoded protein is CASSQGDLRVGYGYTF.

Note on this clone: Additional DNA sequences in this sample encode the identical CDR3. J is TRBJ2-3 and V is TRBV18; the D is unclear. The V gene's germline CDR1 is KGHSH and CDR2 LQKENI. The CDR3 has 15 residues. V dropped 6 bases and J dropped 3 bases, with 16 bases sitting between them. The CDR3 nucleotides read TGTGCCAGCTCGTACAGTGCTGCAGGAACAGATACGCAGTATTTT. This translates into CASSYSAAGTDTQYF.